The clone carrying this T cell receptor beta chain has just a few counts. As yet, its antigen is unknown. The read finishes 3 residues shy of the CDR3 end, and the germline J gene is used to complete it. V lost 5 bases, J lost 7 bases, and 15 bases lay in between. Germline loops: CDR1 SGHTA, CDR2 FQGTGA. The CDR3 is made up of 14 amino acids. The data were obtained in a study of T cell clonality in common variable immunodeficiency. Sequenced by immunoSEQ multiplex PCR; TCRdb stores in-frame clones only, minus some. The table lists around 29,000 clones, no singletons, with about 13% in the top ten. Whole-study results and caveats: Shared TCRbeta clones were fewer between CVID subjects than controls. The cause of increased CVID clonality remains unclear without subpopulation sequencing.

The sequenced material came from peripheral blood mononuclear cells. J is TRBJ2-4 and V is TRBV7-3, with D perhaps TRBD1 (6 bases). The TCR sequence derives from a person aged 18 to 75 in good health. The CDR3 is CASSLPDSNNIQYF. CDR3 bases read: TGTGCCAGCAGCCTCCCGGACAGCAATAACATT. Together with reference TRBV7-3 and TRBJ2-4, the CDR3 gives the full variable domain: GAGVSQTPSNKVTEKGKYVELRCDPISGHTALYWYRQSLGQGPEFLIYFQGTGAADDSGLPNDRFFAVRPEGSVSTLKIQRTERGDSAVYLCASSLPDSNNIQYFGAGTRLSVL.